The 18 T cell receptor beta chains given below trace back to one sample, sequenced in a study of blood T cell repertoires in COVID-19. The data were produced by immunoSEQ multiplex PCR, yet TCRdb's version contains in-frame clones alone and is incomplete. The sample has about 270,000 clones; around nine tenths are singletons. The sequenced sample consisted of peripheral blood. The receptors here all came from a woman aged 60 to 75 who had recovered from COVID-19.

This sequence joins TRBV3-1 (or the pseudogene TRBV3-2) and TRBJ2-3; D not certain. V was shortened by 4 bases and J by 2 bases, with 22 bases between the two germline ends. CDR3 length: 18 residues. The germline V gene encodes CDR1 LGHDT and CDR2 YNNKEL (reference sequence). The CDR3 loop reads CASSRKFAQTSNTDTQYF. DNA for the CDR3: TGTGCCAGCAGCCGAAAGTTCGCACAGACAAGCAACACAGATACGCAGTATTTT.

The chain employs TRBV7-9 and TRBJ1-2; 8 bases map to TRBD1. CDR3 length: 15 residues. Looked up from germline, CDR1 is SEHNR and CDR2 is FQNEAQ (reference sequence). Trimming cost V 1 base and J 5 bases; bases outside gene matches: 6. This CDR3 is CASSLVSRGPYGYTF. DNA of the CDR3: TGTGCCAGCAGCTTAGTGTCCAGGGGGCCGTATGGCTACACCTTC.

This clone was recorded a few times. The chain's CDR3 is CASSEAPNQPQHF. The CDR3 DNA reads TGTGCCAGCAGCGAAGCTCCTAATCAGCCCCAGCATTTT. The chain employs TRBV13 and TRBJ1-5, with D unresolved. The CDR3 is 13 residues long. CDR1 PRHDT and CDR2 FYEKMQ come from the germline V gene (reference sequence). Trimming left V 5 bases short and J 4 bases short, with 9 bases between.

The J gene is TRBJ1-5, the V gene TRBV7-9, with D unresolved. The CDR3 has 15 amino acids. From germline, CDR1 is SEHNR and CDR2 FQNEAQ (reference sequence). Trimming left V 1 base short and J 3 bases short, with 10 bases between. The CDR3 loop is CASSLDGTDNQPQHF. The CDR3 DNA is TGTGCCAGCAGCTTAGATGGCACCGACAATCAGCCCCAGCATTTT. The full variable domain, with the rest looked up from reference TRBV7-9 and TRBJ1-5, is DTGVSQNPRHKITKRGQNVTFRCDPISEHNRLYWYRQTLGQGPEFLTYFQNEAQLEKSRLLSDRFSAERPKGSFSTLEIQRTEQGDSAMYLCASSLDGTDNQPQHFGDGTRLSIL.

This clone showed up just once. A read error may account for a junction end that differs from germline. This chain connects TRBV7-7 to TRBJ2-5; 8 nucleotides align to TRBD2. CDR1 is SSHAT, CDR2 FNYEAQ, per germline (reference sequence). The CDR3 has 15 amino acids. The CDR3 loop is CASSYRSGGEETQYF. In nucleotides, the CDR3 is TGTGCTAGCAGTTACAGAAGCGGGGGTGAAGAGACCCAGTACTTC.

The chain has TRBV15 and TRBJ1-2, with TRBD1 identical over 7 bases. The V segment lost 4 bases and the J segment 11 bases; nucleotides outside the gene matches: 7. The CDR3 is 12 amino acids. The germline gives CDR1 LNHNV, CDR2 YYDKDF (reference sequence). This chain's CDR3 is CATSMRQGSYTF. The CDR3 DNA follows: TGTGCCACCAGCATGAGACAGGGTTCTTACACCTTC.

J is TRBJ2-5 and V is TRBV7-8; 14 bases line up with TRBD2. The CDR3 contains 20 residues. Trimming at V came to 0 bases and at J to 0 bases, leaving 9 bases not matched to a gene. Germline assignment: CDR1 SGHVS and CDR2 FQNEAQ. The CDR3 protein is CASSLANGLAGGLNQETQYF. CDR3 DNA: TGTGCCAGCAGCTTAGCGAATGGACTAGCGGGGGGCCTCAACCAAGAGACCCAGTACTTC.

This rearrangement joins TRBV4-1 to TRBJ2-7, with TRBD1 identical over 9 bases. The CDR3 contains 15 residues. V dropped 4 bases and J dropped 0; count of bases not matched to a gene: 4. Germline CDR1 is MGHRA and CDR2 is YSYEKL. CDR3 sequence: CASSPGQGHSYEQYF. The DNA of the CDR3 is TGCGCCAGCAGCCCTGGACAGGGGCACTCCTACGAGCAGTACTTC.

Remarks on this clone: Other DNA sequences of this sample code for an identical CDR3. The chain is built from TRBV5-1 and TRBJ1-3; TRBD1 might be the D (5 bases). V was cut by 0 bases and J by 0 bases, with 7 bases left in between. The length of the CDR3 is 15 residues. CDR1 SGHRS and CDR2 YFSETQ come from the germline V gene. CDR3 sequence reads: CASSLAGISGNTIYF. Written as DNA, the CDR3 is TGCGCCAGCAGCTTGGCAGGGATCTCTGGAAACACCATATATTTT.

The rearrangement uses TRBV5-4 and TRBJ2-5; possibly TRBD2 for D (5 bases). CDR1 is SGHNT and CDR2 is YYREEE in the germline V gene (reference sequence). Trimming took 0 bases from V and 2 from J, leaving 8 bases between them. The CDR3 is 14 amino acids. CDR3 loop: CASSLDQRQETQYF. CDR3 in DNA: TGTGCCAGCAGCTTGGATCAGCGGCAAGAGACCCAGTACTTC. Using reference TRBV5-4 and TRBJ2-5 for the parts outside the CDR3, the full variable domain is ETGVTQSPTHLIKTRGQQVTLRCSSQSGHNTVSWYQQALGQGPQFIFQYYREEENGRGNFPPRFSGLQFPNYSSELNVNALELDDSALYLCASSLDQRQETQYFGPGTRLLVL.

V gene TRBV7-6 combines with J gene TRBJ1-2; TRBD1 is a possible D gene (6 bases). CDR3 length equals 16 residues. Trimming took 8 bases from V and 0 from J, leaving 19 bases between them. From germline, CDR1 is SGHVS and CDR2 FNYEAQ. CDR3 nucleotide sequence: TGTGCCAGCGGACCGGAGGGGGGGACCGCTAACTATGGCTACACCTTC. This gives the protein CASGPEGGTANYGYTF.

The chain combines TRBV28 with TRBJ1-2; 7 bases are shared with TRBD1. The V gene end was trimmed by 7 bases and the J gene end by 2 bases; junction bases not matched to a gene: 10. CDR3 length: 15 residues. CDR1 is MDHEN, CDR2 SYDVKM, per germline. The CDR3 is CASKASDRLNYGYTF. The CDR3 nucleotides are TGTGCCAGCAAGGCCTCGGACAGGCTGAACTATGGCTACACCTTC.

The chain has TRBV4-1 and TRBJ2-2; maybe TRBD1 (6 bases). Germline V lookup: CDR1 MGHRA, CDR2 YSYEKL. The ends were cut back, 4 bases at V and 7 bases at J, with 13 bases in the middle. This CDR3 is 14 amino acids long. For the CDR3, the DNA is TGCGCCAGCAGCCCCCCAGGGGTCAGCGGGGAGCTGTTTTTT. Translation: CASSPPGVSGELFF.

The chain uses TRBV19 and TRBJ2-1, with unresolved D. Germline V gene sequence: CDR1 LNHDA, CDR2 SQIVND (reference sequence). The CDR3 spans 15 residues. Between the trimmed V and J ends, which lost 0 bases and 6 bases, there was a span of 12 bases. The CDR3 loop reads CASSIDAGQLNEQFF. The CDR3 DNA reads TGTGCCAGTAGTATAGATGCAGGCCAGCTCAATGAGCAGTTCTTC.

The rearrangement links TRBV2 to TRBJ1-4; TRBD1 agrees at 7 bases. V gave up 9 bases and J gave up 8 bases; unmatched junction bases: 9. CDR1 is SNHLY, CDR2 FYNNEI, per germline. The CDR3 contains 13 residues. CDR3 residues: CASVRGQNEKLFF. The CDR3 DNA follows: TGTGCCAGTGTAAGGGGGCAAAACGAAAAACTGTTTTTT.

The chain is built from TRBV11-3 and TRBJ2-3; D is uncertain. V dropped 3 bases and J dropped 2 bases, with 6 bases sitting between them. The CDR3 consists of 13 residues. Per germline, CDR1 SGHNT and CDR2 YENEEA. As DNA, the CDR3 is TGTGCCAGCAGCTTTTGGCTCACAGATACGCAGTATTTT. Protein: CASSFWLTDTQYF.

J is TRBJ2-1 and V is TRBV11-3; 8 nucleotides line up with TRBD1. The CDR3 spans 15 residues. V trimming: 5 bases; J trimming: 2 bases; junction bases outside the gene matches: 5. Germline CDR1 reads SGHNT; CDR2 reads YENEEA. The CDR3 loop reads CASSQGAGAYNEQFF. DNA of the CDR3: TGTGCCAGCAGCCAGGGGGCAGGCGCCTACAATGAGCAGTTCTTC.

This rearrangement joins TRBV19 to TRBJ1-2; D perhaps matches TRBD1 (5 bases). CDR3 length: 14 residues. Germline values: CDR1 LNHDA, CDR2 SQIVND (reference sequence). Trimming cost V 7 bases and J 4 bases, with 16 bases left between them. CDR3 loop: CASTPPGGTYGYTF. The CDR3 DNA reads TGTGCCAGTACTCCCCCGGGGGGGACCTATGGCTACACCTTC.